The 21 T cell receptor beta chains below come from one sample, sequenced in a study of cytomegalovirus exposure and HLA in healthy donors. The PCR used 60 Vbeta and 13 Jbeta primers. Method: immunoSEQ multiplex PCR; TCRdb's copy keeps in-frame clones and lacks some. The data contain roughly 100,000 clones, approximately 16% of them singletons. Material: PBMCs. Every receptor here comes from a female donor in good health and CMV-seronegative.

This sequence joins TRBV6-5 and TRBJ2-2; D unresolved. V was cut by 6 bases and J by 3 bases, with 8 bases left in between. The CDR3 runs 13 residues. Germline CDR1 reads MNHEY; CDR2 reads SVGAGI. The CDR3 DNA reads as TGTGCCAGCAGATCCTACGACACCGGGGAGCTGTTTTTT. Its translation is CASRSYDTGELFF.

On this clone: One end of the junction does not line up with germline, which may come from a read error. The chain employs TRBV7-7 and TRBJ2-3; no reliable D call. The CDR3 extends over 13 amino acids. Germline V CDR1 and CDR2: SSHAT, FNYEAQ (reference sequence). CDR3 protein: CASSLVGGNTQYF. The CDR3 nucleotides read TGTGCTAGCAGCTTAGTCGGCGGAAATACGCAGTATTTT. The full variable domain, in which reference TRBV7-7 and TRBJ2-3 provide the parts outside the CDR3, is GAGVSQSPRYKVTKRGQDVTLRCDPISSHATLYWYQQALGQGPEFLTYFNYEAQPDKSGLPSDRFSAERPEGSISTLTIQRTEQRDSAMYRCASSLVGGNTQYFGPGTRLTVL.

The chain couples TRBV28 to TRBJ2-7; 7 bases fit TRBD2. Germline values: CDR1 MDHEN, CDR2 SYDVKM. This CDR3 has 15 amino acids. Trimming removed 3 bases from V and 3 bases from J; junction bases left unmatched: 8. For the CDR3, the DNA is TGTGCCAGCAGTTTTGTATATCTAGCGGACTACGAGCAGTACTTC. Translated: CASSFVYLADYEQYF. The full variable domain, completed using reference TRBV28 and TRBJ2-7, is DVKVTQSSRYLVKRTGEKVFLECVQDMDHENMFWYRQDPGLGLRLIYFSYDVKMKEKGDIPEGYSVSREKKERFSLILESASTNQTSMYLCASSFVYLADYEQYFGPGTRLTVT.

This chain uses TRBV18 with TRBJ2-2; possibly TRBD2 for D (6 bases). The CDR3 extends over 16 amino acids. V was pared by 2 bases and J by 3 bases, with 13 bases between. Germline loops: CDR1 KGHSH, CDR2 LQKENI. CDR3 sequence reads: CASSPTLARDTGELFF. The CDR3 coding sequence is TGTGCCAGCTCACCAACCCTAGCGCGGGACACCGGGGAGCTGTTTTTT. The full variable domain, its missing parts supplied by reference TRBV18 and TRBJ2-2, is NAGVMQNPRHLVRRRGQEARLRCSPMKGHSHVYWYRQLPEEGLKFMVYLQKENIIDESGMPKERFSAEFPKEGPSILRIQQVVRGDSAAYFCASSPTLARDTGELFFGEGSRLTVL.

The chain joins TRBV27 to TRBJ1-1; D gene uncertain. Trimming removed 10 bases at V and 0 bases at J, with 15 bases between. The CDR3 has 14 amino acids. The germline gives CDR1 MNHEY, CDR2 SMNVEV (reference sequence). DNA of the CDR3: TGTGCCACCAAGGCCTTGGAGGTGAACACTGAAGCTTTCTTT. It codes for CATKALEVNTEAFF.

Comments on this clone: Relative to the germline gene, one junction end is altered; a read error may explain this. The chain links TRBV11-3 to TRBJ2-1; the match to TRBD2 covers 10 bases. The CDR3 sequence is 16 residues long. Germline CDR1 reads SGHNT; CDR2 reads YENEEA. Here the CDR3 DNA reads TGTGCCAGCAGCCTAGAACCCTCTAGCGGGGGCAATGAGCAGTTCTTC. This gives the protein CASSLEPSSGGNEQFF.

This clone was seen a few times. This sequence joins TRBV14 and TRBJ1-3; no clear D. Germline values: CDR1 SGHDN, CDR2 FVKESK. The ends were cut back, 6 bases at V and 2 bases at J, with 11 bases in the middle. This CDR3 has 14 residues. The CDR3 region has the DNA TGTGCCAGCAGTCCTCTAGGCCCTGGAAACACCATATATTTT. It is translated as CASSPLGPGNTIYF.

The V gene is TRBV7-9, the J gene TRBJ2-3, with 13 bases identical to TRBD2. V trimming: 5 bases; J trimming: 5 bases; junction bases outside the gene matches: 10. The germline gives CDR1 SEHNR, CDR2 FQNEAQ (reference sequence). The CDR3 loop spans 17 amino acids. In nucleotides, the CDR3 is TGTGCCAGCAGCACGCCGACCGGGACTAGCGGGATAGATACGCAGTATTTT. Its protein product is CASSTPTGTSGIDTQYF.

This clone occurred a few times. The chain recombines TRBV27 with TRBJ1-1; D not resolved. V gave up 2 bases and J gave up 3 bases, with 7 bases separating them. CDR3 length equals 13 residues. CDR1 MNHEY and CDR2 SMNVEV come from the germline V gene (reference sequence). CDR3 amino acids: CASSLREDTEAFF. The CDR3 DNA follows: TGTGCCAGCAGTTTAAGGGAGGACACTGAAGCTTTCTTT.

The rearrangement joins TRBV14 to TRBJ1-1, with 7 nucleotides matching TRBD1. J lost 10 bases, V lost 0 bases, and 5 bases had no gene match. Germline V lookup: CDR1 SGHDN, CDR2 FVKESK. The CDR3 spans 13 residues. The CDR3 loop is CASSQETGSIAFF. CDR3 coding DNA: TGTGCCAGCAGCCAAGAGACAGGGTCGATAGCTTTCTTT.

Concerning this clone: A junction boundary mismatches the germline segment, possibly from a read error. The V gene is TRBV27, the J gene TRBJ1-5; D is perhaps TRBD1 (5 bases). Looked up from germline, CDR1 is MNHEY and CDR2 is SMNVEV (reference sequence). The CDR3 has 16 amino acids. This CDR3 is CASSFSGWYSNQHQHF. Here the CDR3 DNA reads TGTGCCAGCAGTTTTTCAGGGTGGTATAGCAATCAGCACCAGCATTTT.

Comments on this clone: One end of the junction varies from germline; a read error may be responsible. The J gene is TRBJ2-5, the V gene TRBV14; 13 positions match TRBD2. This CDR3 is built from 14 residues. The V gene's germline CDR1 is SGHDN and CDR2 FVKESK. The CDR3 sequence: CASSQAGGLAGLNF. In DNA, the CDR3 is TGTGCCAGCAGCCAGGCGGGGGGACTAGCGGGATTGAACTTC.

The chain has TRBV5-1 and TRBJ2-3; 10 nucleotides agree with TRBD2. The trim removed 1 base at V and 5 bases at J, leaving 10 bases unmatched. Per germline, CDR1 SGHRS and CDR2 YFSETQ. The CDR3 is 17 residues long. The CDR3 protein is CASSLTQRGGQGDTQYF. CDR3 nucleotides: TGCGCCAGCAGCTTGACACAGCGGGGGGGCCAGGGAGATACGCAGTATTTT.

This clone has just a few counts. This chain links TRBV5-4 with TRBJ2-1, with 7 bases lining up with TRBD2. The CDR3 extends over 12 amino acids. CDR1 is SGHNT and CDR2 is YYREEE in the germline V gene (reference sequence). J lost 14 bases, V lost 4 bases, and 9 bases had no gene match. CDR3 protein: CASSSDVGGEFF. The DNA for the CDR3 is TGTGCCAGCAGCAGTGACGTGGGGGGGGAGTTCTTC.

This clone was observed a few times. The chain employs TRBV19 and TRBJ2-6, with a weak D call TRBD2 (5 bases). The V gene lost 5 bases and the J gene lost 0 bases, with 17 bases spanning the gap. This CDR3 contains 18 residues. Germline V gene lookup returns CDR1 LNHDA and CDR2 SQIVND (reference sequence). The CDR3: CASSRGGLATSGANVLTF. The CDR3 DNA follows: TGTGCCAGTAGTCGAGGAGGACTGGCGACCTCTGGGGCCAACGTCCTGACTTTC.

The CDR3 region is CASSATQGAPSYNEQFF. CDR3 in DNA: TGTGCCAGCAGCGCTACACAGGGGGCCCCCTCCTACAATGAGCAGTTCTTC. V is TRBV21-1 and J is TRBJ2-1; the DNA was not used to check the table's D call, TRBD1. TRBV21-1 is described as a pseudogene. The CDR3 has 17 amino acids.

The rearrangement uses TRBV18 and TRBJ1-1; D gene uncertain. This CDR3 spans 15 amino acids. Trimming pared 2 bases from V and 1 base from J, leaving 11 bases between. Germline CDR1 is KGHSH and CDR2 is LQKENI. CDR3 DNA sequence: TGTGCCAGCTCACCATTAGGCAGACAGAACACTGAAGCTTTCTTT. Its protein product is CASSPLGRQNTEAFF.

The J gene is TRBJ1-2, the V gene TRBV4-3; perhaps TRBD1 as D (5 bases). This CDR3 has 16 amino acids. Between the trimmed V and J ends, which lost 0 bases and 3 bases, there was a span of 14 bases. Germline assignment: CDR1 LGHNA and CDR2 YSLEER. The CDR3 DNA follows: TGCGCCAGCAGCCAAGATATGGATCGGGACTACTATGGCTACACCTTC. Protein: CASSQDMDRDYYGYTF.

A few counts support this clone. In nucleotides, the CDR3 is TGCGCCAGCAGCCTACTAGAAAGGACAGGGCCGGTCAGCTCTGGCTACACCTTC. Translating gives CASSLLERTGPVSSGYTF. The V call is TRBV10-2, the J call TRBJ1-2, with 8 positions matching TRBD1. The CDR3 has 18 residues. J lost 7 bases, V lost 6 bases, and 22 bases had no gene match. From germline, CDR1 is WSHSY and CDR2 SAAADI.

This clone was seen a handful of times. The chain joins TRBV7-9 to TRBJ1-1; D ambiguous. The CDR3 covers 13 residues. Germline CDR1 reads SEHNR; CDR2 reads FQNEAQ (reference sequence). Trimming shortened V by 8 bases and J by 4 bases, and 14 bases separated the two germline ends. This chain's CDR3 is CASVPSRGTEAFF. The CDR3 nucleotides are TGTGCCAGCGTTCCAAGCCGCGGCACTGAAGCTTTCTTT.

This clone was observed a handful of times. The chain is built from TRBV5-1 and TRBJ2-7; TRBD2 agrees at 8 bases. V lost 1 base and J lost 5; bases outside the gene matches: 8. The CDR3 covers 15 residues. The V gene's germline CDR1 is SGHRS and CDR2 YFSETQ. This CDR3 reads CASSLPGTSTNEQYF. CDR3 nucleotide sequence: TGCGCCAGCAGCTTGCCCGGGACTAGTACCAACGAGCAGTACTTC. Looking up the rest from reference TRBV5-1 and TRBJ2-7 gives the full variable domain: KAGVTQTPRYLIKTRGQQVTLSCSPISGHRSVSWYQQTPGQGLQFLFEYFSETQRNKGNFPGRFSGRQFSNSRSEMNVSTLELGDSALYLCASSLPGTSTNEQYFGPGTRLTVT.